The clone carrying this T cell receptor beta chain occurred many times. Antigen: not known. This sample is drawn from a study of Graves' ophthalmopathy and Graves' hyperthyroidism. Study-wide background: Peripheral blood was obtained at first diagnosis, ahead of any treatment. Notes on the study in general: The model's ophthalmopathy progression predictions had around 64% sensitivity and 72.22% specificity. Most clonotypes expanded in thyroid above 0.001 frequency were present in blood too.

Newly diagnosed hyperthyroidism donors, aged 18 to 65, duration under 2 months. Beta-chain TCR CDR3 regions were amplified from RNA transcripts. The authors performed first-round RT-PCR with HTBI primers and then a second-round multiplex PCR. TCRdb called the multiplex PCR reads again in MiXCR, with one record for every CDR3 protein. The sample shows about 620,000 distinct CDR3 sequences, 22% of them seen only once. The sequence came from a woman aged 18-35 years with stable Graves' hyperthyroidism. Some clones in this sample may be carry-over from other donors' samples. The sample taken for sequencing was peripheral blood.

In DNA form, the CDR3 reads TGTGCCAGCAGTTACGGAGGAGGGGGACATCAGCCCCAGCATTTT. Encoded protein: CASSYGGGGHQPQHF. The chain is built from TRBV6-5 and TRBJ1-5; D may be TRBD1 (6 bases). V gave up 2 bases and J gave up 5 bases, with 13 bases separating them. The CDR3 is 15 residues long. Germline V lookup: CDR1 MNHEY, CDR2 SVGAGI.